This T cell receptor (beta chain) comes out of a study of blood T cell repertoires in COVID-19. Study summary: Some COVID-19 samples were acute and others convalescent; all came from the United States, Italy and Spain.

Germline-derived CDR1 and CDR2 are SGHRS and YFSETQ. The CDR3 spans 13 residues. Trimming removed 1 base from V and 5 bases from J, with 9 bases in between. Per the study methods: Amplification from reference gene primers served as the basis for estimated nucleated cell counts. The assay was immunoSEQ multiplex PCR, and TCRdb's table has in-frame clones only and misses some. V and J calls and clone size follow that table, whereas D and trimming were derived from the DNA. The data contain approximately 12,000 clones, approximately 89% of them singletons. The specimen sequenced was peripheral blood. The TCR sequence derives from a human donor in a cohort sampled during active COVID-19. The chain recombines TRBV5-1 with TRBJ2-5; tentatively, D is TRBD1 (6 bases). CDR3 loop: CASSLTGSETQYF. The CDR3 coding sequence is TGCGCCAGCAGCTTGACAGGGAGTGAGACCCAGTACTTC.